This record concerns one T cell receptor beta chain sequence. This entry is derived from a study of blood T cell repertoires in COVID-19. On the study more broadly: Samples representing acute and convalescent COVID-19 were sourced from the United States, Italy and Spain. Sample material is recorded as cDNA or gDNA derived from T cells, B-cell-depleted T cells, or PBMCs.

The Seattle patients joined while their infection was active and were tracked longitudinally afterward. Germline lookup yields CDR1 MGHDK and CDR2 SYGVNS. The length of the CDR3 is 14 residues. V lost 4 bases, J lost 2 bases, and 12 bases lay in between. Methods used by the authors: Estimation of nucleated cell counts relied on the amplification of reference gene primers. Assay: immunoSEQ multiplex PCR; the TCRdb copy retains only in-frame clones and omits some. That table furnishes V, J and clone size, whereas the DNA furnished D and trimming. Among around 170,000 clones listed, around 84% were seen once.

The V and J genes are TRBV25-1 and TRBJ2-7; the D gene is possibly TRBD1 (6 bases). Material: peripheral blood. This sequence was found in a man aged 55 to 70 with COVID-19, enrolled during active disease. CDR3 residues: CASSVRGGTYEQYF. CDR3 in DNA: TGTGCCAGCAGTGTGAGAGGGGGAACCTACGAGCAGTACTTC.